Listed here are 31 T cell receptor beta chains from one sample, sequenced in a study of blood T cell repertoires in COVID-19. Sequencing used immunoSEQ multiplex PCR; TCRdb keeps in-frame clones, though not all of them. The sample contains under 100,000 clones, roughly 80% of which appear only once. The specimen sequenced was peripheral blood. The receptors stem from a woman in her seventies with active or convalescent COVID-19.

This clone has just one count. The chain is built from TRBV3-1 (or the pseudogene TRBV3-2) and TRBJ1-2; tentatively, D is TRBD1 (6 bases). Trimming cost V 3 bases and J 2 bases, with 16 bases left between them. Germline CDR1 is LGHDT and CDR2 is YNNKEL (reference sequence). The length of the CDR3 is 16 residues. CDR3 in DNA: TGTGCCAGCAGCCACCTACGCAAAGACAGGAACTATGGCTACACCTTC. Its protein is CASSHLRKDRNYGYTF.

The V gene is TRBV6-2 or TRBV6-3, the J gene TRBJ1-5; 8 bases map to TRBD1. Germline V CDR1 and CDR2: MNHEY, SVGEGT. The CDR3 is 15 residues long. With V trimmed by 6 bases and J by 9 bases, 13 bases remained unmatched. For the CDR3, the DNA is TGTGCCAGCAGCCAAGTGTGGGACAGGTCTGTGCCCCAGCATTTT. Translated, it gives CASSQVWDRSVPQHF.

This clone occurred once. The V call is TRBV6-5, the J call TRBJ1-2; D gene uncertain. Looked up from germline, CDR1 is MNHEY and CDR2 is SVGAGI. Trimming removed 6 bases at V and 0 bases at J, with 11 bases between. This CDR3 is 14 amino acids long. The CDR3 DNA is TGTGCCAGCAGACCGTACGGTTCTAACTATGGCTACACCTTC. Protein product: CASRPYGSNYGYTF.

CDR3 sequence (DNA): TGCGCCAGCAGCGTACAGGGGGCAGGCACTGAAATTTTCTTT. Its protein product is CASSVQGAGTEIFF. The chain combines TRBV5-1 with TRBJ1-1, with 9 bases that match TRBD1. The germline CDR1 and CDR2 sequences are SGHRS and YFSETQ. Unmatched junction bases numbered 14, after V lost 4 bases and J lost 13 bases. The CDR3 sequence is 14 residues long.

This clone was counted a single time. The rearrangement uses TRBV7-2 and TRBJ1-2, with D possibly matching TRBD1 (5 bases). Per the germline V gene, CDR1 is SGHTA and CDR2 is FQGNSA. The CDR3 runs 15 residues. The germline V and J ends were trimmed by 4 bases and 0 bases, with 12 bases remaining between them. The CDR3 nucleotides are TGTGCCAGCAGCTCTAGCGGGGGGACTAACTATGGCTACACCTTC. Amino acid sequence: CASSSSGGTNYGYTF.

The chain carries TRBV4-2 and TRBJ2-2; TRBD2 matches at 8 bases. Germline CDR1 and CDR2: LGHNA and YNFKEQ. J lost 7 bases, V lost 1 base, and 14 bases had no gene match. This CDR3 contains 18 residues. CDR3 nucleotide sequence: TGTGCCAGCAGCCAAGCGGCCCGGCGGGGGGCTGGGGGCGGGGAGCTGTTTTTT. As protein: CASSQAARRGAGGGELFF.

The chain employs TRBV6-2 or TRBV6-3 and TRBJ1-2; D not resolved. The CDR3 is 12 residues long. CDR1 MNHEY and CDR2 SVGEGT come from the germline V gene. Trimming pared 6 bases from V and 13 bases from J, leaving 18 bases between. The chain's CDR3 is CASSRGNEVGTF. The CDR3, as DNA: TGTGCCAGCAGCAGAGGGAACGAGGTCGGCACCTTC.

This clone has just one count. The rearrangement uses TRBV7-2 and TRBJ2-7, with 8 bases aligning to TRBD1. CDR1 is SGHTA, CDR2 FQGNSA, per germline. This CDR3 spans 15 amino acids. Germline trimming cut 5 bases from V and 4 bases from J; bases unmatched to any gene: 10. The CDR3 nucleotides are TGTGCCAGCAGCCAAGGAGGACAGGGTTCGTACGAGCAGTACTTC. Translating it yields CASSQGGQGSYEQYF.

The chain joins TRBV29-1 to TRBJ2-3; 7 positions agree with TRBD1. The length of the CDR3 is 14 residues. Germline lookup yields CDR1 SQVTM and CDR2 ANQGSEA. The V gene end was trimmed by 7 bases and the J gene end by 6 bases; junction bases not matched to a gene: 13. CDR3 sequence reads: CSAKQGGPGDTQYF. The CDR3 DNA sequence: TGCAGCGCAAAACAAGGGGGCCCGGGTGATACGCAGTATTTT.

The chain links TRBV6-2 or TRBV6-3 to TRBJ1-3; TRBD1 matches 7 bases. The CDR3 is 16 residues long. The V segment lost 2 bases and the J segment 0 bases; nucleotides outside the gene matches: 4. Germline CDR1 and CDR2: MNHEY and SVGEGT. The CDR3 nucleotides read TGTGCCAGCAGTTACGCGGGGACAGACTCTGGAAACACCATATATTTT. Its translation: CASSYAGTDSGNTIYF.

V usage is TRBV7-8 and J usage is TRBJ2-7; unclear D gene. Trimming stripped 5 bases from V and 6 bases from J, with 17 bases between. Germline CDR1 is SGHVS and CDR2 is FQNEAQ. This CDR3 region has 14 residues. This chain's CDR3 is CASSLHSPTGEQYF. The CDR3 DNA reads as TGTGCCAGCAGCCTGCACTCGCCGACGGGCGAGCAGTACTTC. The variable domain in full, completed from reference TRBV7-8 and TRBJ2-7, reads GAGVSQSPRYKVAKRGQDVALRCDPISGHVSLFWYQQALGQGPEFLTYFQNEAQLDKSGLPSDRFFAERPEGSVSTLKIQRTQQEDSAVYLCASSLHSPTGEQYFGPGTRLTVT.

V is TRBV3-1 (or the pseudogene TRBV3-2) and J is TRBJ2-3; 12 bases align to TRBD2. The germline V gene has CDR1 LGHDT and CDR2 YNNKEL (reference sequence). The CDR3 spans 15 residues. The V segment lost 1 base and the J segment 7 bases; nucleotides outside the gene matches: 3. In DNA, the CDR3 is TGTGCCAGCAGCCAAGCTAGCGGGGGGGCCAATACGCAGTATTTT. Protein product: CASSQASGGANTQYF.

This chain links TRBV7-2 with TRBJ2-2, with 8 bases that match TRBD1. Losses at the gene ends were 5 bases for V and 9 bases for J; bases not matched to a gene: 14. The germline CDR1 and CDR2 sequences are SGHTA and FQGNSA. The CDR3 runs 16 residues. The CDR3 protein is CASSPLVGQGAWELFF. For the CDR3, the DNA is TGTGCCAGCAGCCCCCTTGTGGGGCAGGGGGCCTGGGAGCTGTTTTTT.

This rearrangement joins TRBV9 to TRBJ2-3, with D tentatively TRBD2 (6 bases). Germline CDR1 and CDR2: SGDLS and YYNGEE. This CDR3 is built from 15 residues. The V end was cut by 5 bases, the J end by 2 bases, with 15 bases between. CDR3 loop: CASRATGTPTDTQYF. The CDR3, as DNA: TGTGCCAGCAGGGCAACCGGGACTCCCACAGATACGCAGTATTTT.

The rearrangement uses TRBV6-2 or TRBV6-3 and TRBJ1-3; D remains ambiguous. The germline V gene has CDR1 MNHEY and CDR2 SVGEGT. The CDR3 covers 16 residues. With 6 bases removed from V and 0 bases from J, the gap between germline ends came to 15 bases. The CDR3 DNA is TGTGCCAGCAGCCATATGCGGATCGGCTCTGGAAACACCATATATTTT. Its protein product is CASSHMRIGSGNTIYF.

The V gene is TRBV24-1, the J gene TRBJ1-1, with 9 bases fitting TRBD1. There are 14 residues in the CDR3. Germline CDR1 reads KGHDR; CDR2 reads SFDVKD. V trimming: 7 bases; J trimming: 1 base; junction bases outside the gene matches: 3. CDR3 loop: CATRDRGGNTEAFF. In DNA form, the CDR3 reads TGTGCCACCAGGGACAGGGGCGGGAACACTGAAGCTTTCTTT.

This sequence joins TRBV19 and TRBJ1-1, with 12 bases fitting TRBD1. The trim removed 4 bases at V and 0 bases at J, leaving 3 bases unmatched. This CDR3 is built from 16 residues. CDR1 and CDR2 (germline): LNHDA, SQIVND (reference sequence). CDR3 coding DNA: TGTGCCAGTAGTACCGGGACAGGGGGCGTGAACACTGAAGCTTTCTTT. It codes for CASSTGTGGVNTEAFF.

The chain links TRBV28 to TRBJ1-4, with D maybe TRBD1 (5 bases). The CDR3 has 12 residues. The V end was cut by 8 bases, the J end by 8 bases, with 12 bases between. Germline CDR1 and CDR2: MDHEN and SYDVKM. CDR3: CASWGAGEKLFF. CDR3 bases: TGTGCCAGCTGGGGCGCCGGGGAAAAACTGTTTTTT.

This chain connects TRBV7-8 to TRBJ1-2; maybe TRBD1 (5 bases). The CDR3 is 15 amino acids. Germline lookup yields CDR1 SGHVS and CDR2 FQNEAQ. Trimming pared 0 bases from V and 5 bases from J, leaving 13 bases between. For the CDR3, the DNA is TGTGCCAGCAGCTTAGCCATTCGGGGGAAATATGGCTACACCTTC. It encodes CASSLAIRGKYGYTF.

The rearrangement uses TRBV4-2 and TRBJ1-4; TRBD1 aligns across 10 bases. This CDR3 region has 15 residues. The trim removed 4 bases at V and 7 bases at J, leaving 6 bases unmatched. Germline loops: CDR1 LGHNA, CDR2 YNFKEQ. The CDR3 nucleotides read TGTGCCAGCAGCCCGACAGGGGGCCCTGGTGAAAAACTGTTTTTT. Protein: CASSPTGGPGEKLFF.

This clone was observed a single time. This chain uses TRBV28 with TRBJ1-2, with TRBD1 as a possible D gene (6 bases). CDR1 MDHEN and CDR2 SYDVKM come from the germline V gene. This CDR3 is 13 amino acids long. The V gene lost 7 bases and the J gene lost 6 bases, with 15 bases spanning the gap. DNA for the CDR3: TGTGCCAGCAACCGGGACACTGGGGATGGCTACACCTTC. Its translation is CASNRDTGDGYTF.

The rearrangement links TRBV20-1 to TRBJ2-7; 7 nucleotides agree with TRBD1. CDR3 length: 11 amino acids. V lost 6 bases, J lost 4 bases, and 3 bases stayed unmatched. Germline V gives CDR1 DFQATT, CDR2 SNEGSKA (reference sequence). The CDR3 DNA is TGCAGTGCAGGGACAGTTTACGAGCAGTACTTC. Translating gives CSAGTVYEQYF.

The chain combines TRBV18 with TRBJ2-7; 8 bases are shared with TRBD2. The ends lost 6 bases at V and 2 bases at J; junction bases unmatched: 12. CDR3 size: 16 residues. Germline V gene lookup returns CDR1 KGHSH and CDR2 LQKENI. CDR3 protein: CASSHLGAGGAYEQYF. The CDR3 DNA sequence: TGTGCCAGCTCCCATCTCGGGGCGGGGGGCGCCTACGAGCAGTACTTC. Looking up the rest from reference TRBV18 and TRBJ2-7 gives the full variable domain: NAGVMQNPRHLVRRRGQEARLRCSPMKGHSHVYWYRQLPEEGLKFMVYLQKENIIDESGMPKERFSAEFPKEGPSILRIQQVVRGDSAAYFCASSHLGAGGAYEQYFGPGTRLTVT.

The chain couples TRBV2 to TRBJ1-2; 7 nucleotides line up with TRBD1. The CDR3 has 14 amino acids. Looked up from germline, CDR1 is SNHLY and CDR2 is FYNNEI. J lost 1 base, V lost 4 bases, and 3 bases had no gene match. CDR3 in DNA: TGTGCCAGCAGTGTGACAGGGATTAACTATGGCTACACCTTC. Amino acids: CASSVTGINYGYTF.

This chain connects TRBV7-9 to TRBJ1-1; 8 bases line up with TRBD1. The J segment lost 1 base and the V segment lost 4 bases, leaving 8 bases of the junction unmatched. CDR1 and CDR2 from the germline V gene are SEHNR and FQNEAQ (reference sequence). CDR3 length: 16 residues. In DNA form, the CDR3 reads TGTGCCAGCAGCTCCGGACAGGGTGGGTCGAACACTGAAGCTTTCTTT. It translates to CASSSGQGGSNTEAFF.

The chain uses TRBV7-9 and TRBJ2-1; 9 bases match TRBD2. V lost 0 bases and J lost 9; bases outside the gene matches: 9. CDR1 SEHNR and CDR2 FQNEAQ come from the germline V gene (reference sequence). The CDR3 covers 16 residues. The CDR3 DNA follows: TGTGCCAGCAGCTTAGCTAGCGGGGGAATAATGACTGAGCAGTTCTTC. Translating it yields CASSLASGGIMTEQFF.

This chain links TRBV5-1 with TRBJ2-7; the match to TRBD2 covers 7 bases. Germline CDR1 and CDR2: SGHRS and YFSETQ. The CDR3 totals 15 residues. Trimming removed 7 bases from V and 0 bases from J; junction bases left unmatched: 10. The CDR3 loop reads CASRREAGPSYEQYF. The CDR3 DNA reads TGCGCCAGCCGACGAGAAGCGGGGCCCTCCTACGAGCAGTACTTC. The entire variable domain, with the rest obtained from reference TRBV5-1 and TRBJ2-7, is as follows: KAGVTQTPRYLIKTRGQQVTLSCSPISGHRSVSWYQQTPGQGLQFLFEYFSETQRNKGNFPGRFSGRQFSNSRSEMNVSTLELGDSALYLCASRREAGPSYEQYFGPGTRLTVT.

Here the CDR3 DNA reads TGTGCCAGCAGCTTGTTTGAGTCAGGCAGGCCCCTCCACTTT. Amino acid sequence: CASSLFESGRPLHF. This chain uses TRBV5-6 with TRBJ1-6; D is uncertain. The CDR3 spans 14 residues. Trimming removed 1 base from V and 13 bases from J, with 15 bases in between. CDR1 and CDR2 (germline): SGHDT, YYEEEE. The whole variable domain, filled in from reference TRBV5-6 and TRBJ1-6, reads DAGVTQSPTHLIKTRGQQVTLRCSPKSGHDTVSWYQQALGQGPQFIFQYYEEEERQRGNFPDRFSGHQFPNYSSELNVNALLLGDSALYLCASSLFESGRPLHFGNGTRLTVT.

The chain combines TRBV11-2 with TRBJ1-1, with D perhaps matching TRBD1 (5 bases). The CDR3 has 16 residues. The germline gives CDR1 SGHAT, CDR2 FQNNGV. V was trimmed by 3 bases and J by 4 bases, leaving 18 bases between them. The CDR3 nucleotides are TGTGCCAGCAGCTTCATAGGACCGGGGGGGAGCACTGAAGCTTTCTTT. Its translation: CASSFIGPGGSTEAFF.

CDR3 nucleotide sequence: TGTGCCAGTAGTCCGCTGGGACAGGGGGCAACTGAAGCTTTCTTT. Its translation is CASSPLGQGATEAFF. This chain links TRBV19 with TRBJ1-1, with 12 bases fitting TRBD1. Germline CDR1 and CDR2: LNHDA and SQIVND (reference sequence). J lost 5 bases, V lost 5 bases, and 6 bases had no gene match. The CDR3 spans 15 residues.

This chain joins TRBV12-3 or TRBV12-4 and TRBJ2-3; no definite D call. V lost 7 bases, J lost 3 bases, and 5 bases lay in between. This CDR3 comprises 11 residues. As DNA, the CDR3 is TGTGCCAGCACCCGTACAGATACGCAGTATTTT. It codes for CASTRTDTQYF.